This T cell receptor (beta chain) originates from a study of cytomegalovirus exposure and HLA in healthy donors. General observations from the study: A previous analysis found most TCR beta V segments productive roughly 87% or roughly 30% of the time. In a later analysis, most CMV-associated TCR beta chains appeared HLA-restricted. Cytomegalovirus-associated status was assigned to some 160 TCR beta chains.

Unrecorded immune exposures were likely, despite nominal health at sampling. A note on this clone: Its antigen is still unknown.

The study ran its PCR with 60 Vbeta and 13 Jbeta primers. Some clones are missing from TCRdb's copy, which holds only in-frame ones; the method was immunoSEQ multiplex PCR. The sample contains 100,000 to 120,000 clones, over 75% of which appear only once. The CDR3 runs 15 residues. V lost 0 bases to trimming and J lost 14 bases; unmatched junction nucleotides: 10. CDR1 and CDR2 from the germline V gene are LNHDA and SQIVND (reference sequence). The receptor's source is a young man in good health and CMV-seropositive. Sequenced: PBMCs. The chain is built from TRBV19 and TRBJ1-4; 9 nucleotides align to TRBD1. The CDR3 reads CASSIDGQGPGLLFF. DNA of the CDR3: TGTGCCAGTAGTATAGATGGACAGGGGCCTGGCTTGCTGTTTTTT.